This T cell receptor (beta chain) was sequenced during a study of CD8+CD57+ T cells in acquired aplastic anemia. Overall study: The study obtained an average of around 2.9 ug of DNA from sorted CD4+ and CD8+ cells.

The sequenced patients had an expansion of CD8+CD57+ cells seen by flow cytometry. Patients were treatment-naive when blood was sampled. CDR1 DFQATT and CDR2 SNEGSKA come from the germline V gene (reference sequence). The V end lost 3 bases, the J end lost 5 bases, and 10 bases lay between the germline ends. The CDR3 sequence is 12 residues long. The template for TCR beta VDJ and CDR3 sequence profiling was genomic DNA. Via MiXCR, TCRdb re-called the reads, giving one row per CDR3 protein. The sample contains approximately 150,000 distinct CDR3 sequences, about 45% of which appear only once. The TCR sequence derives from a human donor with aplastic anemia. The specimen sequenced was sorted CD4+, CD8+, or CD8+CD57+ T cells (not recorded which) from PBMCs. V and J are TRBV20-1 and TRBJ1-1; D is ambiguous. In nucleotides, the CDR3 is TGCAGTGCTAGGGCCGGGTTGACTGAAGCTTTCTTT. It is translated as CSARAGLTEAFF.